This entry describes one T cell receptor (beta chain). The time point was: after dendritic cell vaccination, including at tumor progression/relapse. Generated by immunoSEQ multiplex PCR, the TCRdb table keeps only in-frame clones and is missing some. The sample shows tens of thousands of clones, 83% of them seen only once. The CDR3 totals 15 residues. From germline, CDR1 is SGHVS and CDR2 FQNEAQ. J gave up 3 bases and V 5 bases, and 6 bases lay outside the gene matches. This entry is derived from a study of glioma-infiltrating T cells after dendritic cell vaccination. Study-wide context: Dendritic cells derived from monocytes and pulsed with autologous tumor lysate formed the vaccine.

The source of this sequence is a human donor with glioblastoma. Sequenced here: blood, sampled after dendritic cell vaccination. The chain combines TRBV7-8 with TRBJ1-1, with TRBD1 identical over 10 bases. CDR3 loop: CASSGQGVGDTEAFF. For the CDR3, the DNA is TGTGCCAGCAGCGGACAGGGGGTAGGGGACACTGAAGCTTTCTTT.